This T cell receptor (beta chain) is drawn from a study of blood T cell repertoires in COVID-19. Germline assignment: CDR1 MDHEN and CDR2 SYDVKM. CDR3 length: 16 amino acids. V was clipped by 2 bases and J by 2 bases; unmatched bases: 5. This table comes from immunoSEQ multiplex PCR, and its TCRdb copy is limited to in-frame clones, with some not included. The profile shows a few hundred thousand clones, approximately 80% of them singletons. Source material: peripheral blood. The clonotype was recovered from a young woman with acute or convalescent COVID-19. The V call is TRBV28, the J call TRBJ1-2; 10 bases match TRBD1. CDR3 nucleotide sequence: TGTGCCAGCAGTTTAAAGGGACAGGGGCTAAACTATGGCTACACCTTC. It codes for CASSLKGQGLNYGYTF.